The clone carrying this TCR beta chain was found a few times. This record comes from a study of T-cell memory formation after mild COVID-19. The V and J ends lost 0 bases and 4 bases respectively, with 14 bases between them. This CDR3 region has 16 residues. CDR1 SGDLS and CDR2 YYNGEE come from the germline V gene. In TCRdb, the 5' RACE reads were re-called with MiXCR into one record per CDR3 protein. This sample has 250,000 to 300,000 distinct CDR3 sequences, with about 17% found just once. The chain links TRBV9 to TRBJ2-1; D perhaps matches TRBD2 (6 bases). The source is a man younger than 35 who had mild COVID-19 (a few samples of this study predate the infection). Cell type and time point are not known. The sample comprised PBMCs or a T cell subset sorted from them (not recorded which). The CDR3 sequence is CASSVVASAKYNEQFF. The DNA of the CDR3 is TGTGCCAGCAGCGTAGTTGCTAGCGCGAAGTACAATGAGCAGTTCTTC. Variable domain in full (rest from reference TRBV9 and TRBJ2-1): DSGVTQTPKHLITATGQRVTLRCSPRSGDLSVYWYQQSLDQGLQFLIQYYNGEERAKGNILERFSAQQFPDLHSELNLSSLELGDSALYFCASSVVASAKYNEQFFGPGTRLTVL.